One and the same sample provided the 25 T cell receptor beta chains below, sequenced in a study of control samples from healthy donors and cancer patients. Produced via immunoSEQ multiplex PCR; TCRdb's table is partial and in-frame only. The sample has about 150,000 clones; over 85% are singletons. Sequencing was performed on blood. Source of these receptors: a man younger than 35 in good health.

The chain uses TRBV6-5 and TRBJ2-5; 10 bases fit TRBD2. The CDR3 has 14 residues. Germline V gene lookup returns CDR1 MNHEY and CDR2 SVGAGI. Trimming cost V 6 bases and J 2 bases; bases outside gene matches: 3. The CDR3 DNA follows: TGTGCCAGCAGGGAGCGGGGGGGGCAAGAGACCCAGTACTTC. This translates into CASRERGGQETQYF.

The chain has TRBV4-3 and TRBJ1-6; TRBD1 aligns across 7 bases. CDR1 and CDR2 from the germline V gene are LGHNA and YSLEER. After removal of 3 bases from V and 9 bases from J, the junction contained 11 bases not matched to a gene. CDR3 length: 16 residues. CDR3 sequence (DNA): TGCGCCAGCAGCCATTCTCTGGGGACAGAAGGTTCACCCCTCCACTTT. It is translated as CASSHSLGTEGSPLHF.

The chain employs TRBV6-2 or TRBV6-3 and TRBJ2-1; the match to TRBD2 covers 14 bases. Germline V gene data show CDR1 as MNHEY and CDR2 as SVGEGT. This CDR3 spans 20 amino acids. V shed 5 bases and J 0 bases; nucleotides not matched to a gene: 12. CDR3 amino acids: CASSGHRLAGGPSSYNEQFF. The CDR3 nucleotides are TGTGCCAGCAGTGGGCACCGACTAGCGGGAGGGCCCTCCTCCTACAATGAGCAGTTCTTC.

V usage is TRBV4-2 and J usage is TRBJ1-6, with 8 bases identical to TRBD1. CDR1 and CDR2 (germline): LGHNA, YNFKEQ. The CDR3 runs to 15 residues. The J segment lost 10 bases and the V segment lost 0 bases, leaving 5 bases of the junction unmatched. CDR3 coding DNA: TGTGCCAGCAGCCAAGAACCAGGGGGCAGGTCACCCCTCCACTTT. Its translation: CASSQEPGGRSPLHF.

The chain combines TRBV7-9 with TRBJ2-1; perhaps TRBD2 as D (5 bases). Trimming pared 5 bases from V and 7 bases from J, leaving 21 bases between. Looked up from germline, CDR1 is SEHNR and CDR2 is FQNEAQ (reference sequence). This CDR3 region has 16 residues. CDR3 in DNA: TGTGCCAGCAGCGACACCGGCCAGCGCGGAGGAAATGAGCAGTTCTTC. Protein: CASSDTGQRGGNEQFF.

Details on this clone: The conserved final phenylalanine or tryptophan is absent from the CDR3, which likely points to a read error. The limits of the CDR3 on the DNA are not certain, so only TCRdb's listed CDR3 is given. This sequence joins TRBV27 and TRBJ2-3; TRBD2 is the table's D call, not checked against the DNA. Inclusive of both ends, the CDR3 amounts to 11 amino acids. Germline loops: CDR1 MNHEY, CDR2 SMNVEV (reference sequence). CDR3 region: CASSLGGNLIL.

J is TRBJ2-7 and V is TRBV6-5; D call uncertain. The CDR3 consists of 12 residues. Trimming took off 9 bases at V and 3 bases at J, with 12 bases between the two ends. Germline assignment: CDR1 MNHEY and CDR2 SVGAGI. CDR3: CASYSNIYEQYF. CDR3 DNA sequence: TGTGCCAGTTACAGTAACATCTACGAGCAGTACTTC.

The V call is TRBV5-1, the J call TRBJ1-5; no reliable D call. Germline assignment: CDR1 SGHRS and CDR2 YFSETQ. Trimming pared 0 bases from V and 5 bases from J, leaving 6 bases between. The CDR3 is 13 amino acids. The CDR3 here is CASSLDRDQPQHF. For the CDR3, the DNA is TGCGCCAGCAGCTTGGACAGAGATCAGCCCCAGCATTTT.

This chain joins TRBV28 and TRBJ2-7, with 14 bases matching TRBD2. V lost 4 bases and J lost 2; bases outside the gene matches: 7. This CDR3 is built from 17 residues. The germline V gene encodes CDR1 MDHEN and CDR2 SYDVKM. CDR3 DNA sequence: TGTGCCAGCAGTTGGAACCCGGGACTAGCGGGAGCCTACGAGCAGTACTTC. Translation gives CASSWNPGLAGAYEQYF.

This sequence joins TRBV5-1 and TRBJ1-1, with D tentatively TRBD1 (6 bases). V was clipped by 4 bases and J by 11 bases, with 12 bases between them. Germline CDR1 is SGHRS and CDR2 is YFSETQ. The CDR3 has 11 amino acids. The CDR3 spells CASSQDSRAFF. CDR3 coding DNA: TGCGCCAGCAGCCAGGACAGCCGGGCTTTCTTT.

The chain employs TRBV7-2 and TRBJ2-7; tentative D call: TRBD2 (5 bases). Trimming shortened V by 4 bases and J by 2 bases, and 12 bases separated the two germline ends. There are 14 residues in the CDR3. The V gene's germline CDR1 is SGHTA and CDR2 FQGNSA. CDR3 protein: CASSSWTPPYEQYF. CDR3 sequence (DNA): TGTGCCAGCAGCTCCTGGACTCCGCCCTACGAGCAGTACTTC.

The count of this clone is one. The chain links TRBV28 to TRBJ2-2, with 10 bases that match TRBD1. Germline CDR1 is MDHEN and CDR2 is SYDVKM. The CDR3 spans 17 residues. J lost 4 bases, V lost 2 bases, and 7 bases had no gene match. CDR3 region: CASSLDRGRPSTGELFF. The CDR3 nucleotides are TGTGCCAGCAGTTTAGACAGGGGGCGCCCCAGCACCGGGGAGCTGTTTTTT.

This clone has a single count. The chain carries TRBV19 and TRBJ2-7, with 7 bases that match TRBD1. J lost 2 bases, V lost 4 bases, and 14 bases had no gene match. The CDR3 spans 17 residues. Germline-derived CDR1 and CDR2 are LNHDA and SQIVND (reference sequence). The CDR3 region is CASSTDNRGLPAYEQYF. CDR3 DNA: TGTGCCAGTAGTACAGACAACAGGGGCTTACCCGCCTACGAGCAGTACTTC.

The rearrangement uses TRBV5-6 and TRBJ2-7; unclear D gene. The germline CDR1 and CDR2 sequences are SGHDT and YYEEEE. Between the trimmed V and J ends, which lost 2 bases and 1 base, there was a span of 10 bases. This CDR3 has 14 residues. The DNA of the CDR3 is TGTGCCAGCAGCTTCGGTCCGGAGTCCTACGAGCAGTACTTC. Translated, it gives CASSFGPESYEQYF.

This chain uses TRBV7-9 with TRBJ1-1; D remains unclear. From germline, CDR1 is SEHNR and CDR2 FQNEAQ (reference sequence). V lost 1 base and J lost 7, with 10 bases in between. The CDR3 covers 13 residues. CDR3 loop: CASSLGGVSEAFF. In DNA form, the CDR3 reads TGTGCCAGCAGCTTAGGTGGCGTAAGTGAAGCTTTCTTT.

The rearrangement links TRBV5-6 to TRBJ1-2, with unresolved D. The CDR3 covers 14 residues. Germline V gives CDR1 SGHDT, CDR2 YYEEEE. With 0 bases removed from V and 4 bases from J, the gap between germline ends came to 10 bases. CDR3 sequence reads: CASSLEVRGYGYTF. The CDR3 nucleotides read TGTGCCAGCAGCTTGGAGGTGCGCGGCTATGGCTACACCTTC.

Of note for this clone: At the DNA level, this CDR3 is encoded by other sequences in the same sample as well. V usage is TRBV5-1 and J usage is TRBJ1-1; 7 positions match TRBD1. CDR3 size: 14 residues. Germline CDR1 is SGHRS and CDR2 is YFSETQ. Trimming removed 4 bases from V and 0 bases from J; junction bases left unmatched: 3. The CDR3 protein is CASSVGTVNTEAFF. The CDR3 DNA reads as TGCGCCAGCAGCGTAGGGACAGTGAACACTGAAGCTTTCTTT.

This clone was found once. The chain has TRBV6-6 and TRBJ1-2; perhaps TRBD1 as D (6 bases). Germline CDR1 MNHNY, CDR2 SVGAGI (reference sequence). The CDR3 totals 14 residues. The V and J ends lost 7 bases and 4 bases respectively, with 16 bases between them. The CDR3 DNA follows: TGTGCCAGCACCACACAACAGGGCGGCTATGGCTACACCTTC. Protein product: CASTTQQGGYGYTF.

The chain recombines TRBV7-6 with TRBJ2-1; 11 nucleotides agree with TRBD2. CDR3 length: 16 amino acids. Germline V gives CDR1 SGHVS, CDR2 FNYEAQ. Trimming at V came to 2 bases and at J to 7 bases, leaving 7 bases not matched to a gene. The CDR3 bases are TGTGCCAGCAGCTTAAACATAGCGGGAGGGCCGAATGAGCAGTTCTTC. Amino acid sequence: CASSLNIAGGPNEQFF.

The gene calls are TRBV4-3 and TRBJ1-3; 9 bases agree with TRBD1. CDR1 is LGHNA, CDR2 YSLEER, per germline. The CDR3 consists of 15 residues. J was trimmed by 2 bases and V by 3 bases; bases with no gene match: 2. DNA for the CDR3: TGCGCCAGCAGCCAGGACAGGGGAGCTGGAAACACCATATATTTT. Amino acids: CASSQDRGAGNTIYF.

V and J are TRBV2 and TRBJ1-4, with 7 nucleotides matching TRBD1. V lost 9 bases to trimming and J lost 8 bases; unmatched junction nucleotides: 12. Per germline, CDR1 SNHLY and CDR2 FYNNEI. This CDR3 comprises 14 residues. The CDR3 loop reads CASRADRELEKLFF. The CDR3, as DNA: TGTGCCAGTAGAGCCGACAGGGAACTAGAAAAACTGTTTTTT.

On this clone itself: Other DNA sequences in this specimen translate into the identical CDR3. V gene TRBV4-2 combines with J gene TRBJ1-2; D remains unclear. Trimming left V 0 bases short and J 8 bases short, with 16 bases between. The CDR3 is 15 amino acids. Germline loops: CDR1 LGHNA, CDR2 YNFKEQ. The CDR3 loop reads CASSQDADLDYGYTF. The CDR3 coding sequence is TGTGCCAGCAGCCAAGATGCGGACCTAGATTACGGCTACACCTTC.

The J gene is TRBJ1-4, the V gene TRBV6-5; 7 bases match TRBD1. Trimming cost V 2 bases and J 8 bases; bases outside gene matches: 5. Germline V CDR1 and CDR2: MNHEY, SVGAGI. The CDR3 is made up of 14 amino acids. The CDR3 DNA is TGTGCCAGCAGTTACGGGACCAGGGGGGAAAAACTGTTTTTT. This codes for CASSYGTRGEKLFF.

V usage is TRBV27 and J usage is TRBJ1-2; D is uncertain. The CDR3 runs 17 residues. From germline, CDR1 is MNHEY and CDR2 SMNVEV (reference sequence). The germline V and J ends were trimmed by 0 bases and 4 bases, with 18 bases remaining between them. The CDR3 DNA follows: TGTGCCAGCAGTTTATCGCTCCGGGTCCTGACGAGCTATGGCTACACCTTC. Amino acids: CASSLSLRVLTSYGYTF.

The chain links TRBV7-8 to TRBJ2-5; possibly TRBD1 for D (6 bases). Germline loops: CDR1 SGHVS, CDR2 FQNEAQ. Trimming took 4 bases from V and 2 from J, leaving 20 bases between them. This CDR3 has 17 residues. The chain's CDR3 is CASSSLTGRSTQETQYF. The CDR3 coding sequence is TGTGCCAGCAGCTCACTGACAGGACGCAGCACACAAGAGACCCAGTACTTC. Complete variable domain (other parts from reference TRBV7-8 and TRBJ2-5): GAGVSQSPRYKVAKRGQDVALRCDPISGHVSLFWYQQALGQGPEFLTYFQNEAQLDKSGLPSDRFFAERPEGSVSTLKIQRTQQEDSAVYLCASSSLTGRSTQETQYFGPGTRLLVL.